This TCR beta chain stems from a study of vaccination effects on CD4 cells after COVID-19. This CDR3 comprises 16 residues. The germline CDR1 and CDR2 sequences are SGDLS and YYNGEE. The trim removed 0 bases at V and 9 bases at J, leaving 13 bases unmatched. Measured with immunoSEQ multiplex PCR; TCRdb has only the in-frame clones, and not every one. The table lists 20,000 to 30,000 clones, approximately 69% of them singletons, with over 8% in the top ten. With the ViraFEST assay, the study expanded antigen-specific CD4+ T cells using viral peptide pools, then sequenced them. Isolating CD4+ T cells followed roughly ten days of culture. The cohort was immunized with two doses of either the BNT162b2 or mRNA-1273 vaccine. A note on this clone: Its antigen remains unknown.

The clonotype comes from a human donor who received a COVID-19 vaccine. The chain recombines TRBV9 with TRBJ2-7; the match to TRBD2 covers 9 bases. The sequences come from CD4+ T cells from PBMCs cultured with SARS-CoV-2 spike peptides, collected after COVID-19 vaccination. CDR3 nucleotide sequence: TGTGCCAGCAGCGTAGGCGGCGGGGGGGCGACTCCCGCGCAGTACTTC. Protein product: CASSVGGGGATPAQYF.